The clone carrying this T cell receptor beta chain came up many times. The target antigen is unknown. The CDR3 is 13 amino acids. Trimming left V 0 bases short and J 8 bases short, with 13 bases between. Germline-derived CDR1 and CDR2 are GTSNPN and SVGIG (reference sequence). Regions amplified from RNA transcripts were the TCR beta CDR3 regions. Carried out on the TCR CDR3, a first-round RT-PCR used the HTBI primer set. Each CDR3 protein is one row after TCRdb ran MiXCR on the multiplex PCR reads. The top ten hold roughly a third of the sample, which has under 250,000 distinct CDR3 sequences, almost 25% seen once. The entry originates in a study of T cells in Graves' hyperthyroidism and ophthalmopathy. Each diagnosis was grounded in clinical symptoms, serum thyroxine and TRAb, thyroid ultrasound, and orbital computed tomography. Overall study findings and caveats: Blood shared most expanded thyroid clonotypes above 0.001. Prediction of ophthalmopathy progression came a median around 6 months pre-onset.

Sequenced input: blood. This chain joins TRBV30 and TRBJ1-1; D gene ambiguous. The sequence came from a woman in her 40s with Graves' ophthalmopathy. The CDR3: CAWSVVTWMEAFF. DNA for the CDR3: TGTGCCTGGAGTGTGGTCACCTGGATGGAAGCTTTCTTT.